One sample yielded the 25 T cell receptor beta chains listed below, sequenced in a study of memory CD8 T cells in hepatitis C reinfection. Time point in this sample: peak reinfection, 3 to 8 weeks after reinfection detection. The sorted cells went straight to TCR sequencing with no prior in vitro expansion. Profiled with immunoSEQ multiplex PCR; TCRdb holds only in-frame clones, not every one. The sample consists of about 45,000 clones, 85% to 90% of them appearing once. The specimen sequenced was naive CD8+ T cells sorted from blood. The origin of the receptors is a man younger than 30 with hepatitis C virus infection.

CDR3 in DNA: TGCGCCAGCAGCCAAGACGGGGTGGGAAACACTGAAGCTTTCTTT. Its translation is CASSQDGVGNTEAFF. The chain links TRBV4-3 to TRBJ1-1, with D hard to call. This CDR3 comprises 15 residues. Germline assignment: CDR1 LGHNA and CDR2 YSLEER. V lost 0 bases and J lost 2, with 10 bases in between.

The chain links TRBV7-9 to TRBJ2-3, with no clear D. V was shortened by 6 bases and J by 0 bases, with 10 bases between the two germline ends. This CDR3 is built from 14 residues. CDR1 SEHNR and CDR2 FQNEAQ come from the germline V gene (reference sequence). The CDR3 region has the DNA TGTGCCAGCAGTAAACGAACTAGCACAGATACGCAGTATTTT. This encodes CASSKRTSTDTQYF.

V gene TRBV7-9 combines with J gene TRBJ2-3; 10 nucleotides line up with TRBD1. The CDR3 covers 16 residues. Germline-derived CDR1 and CDR2 are SEHNR and FQNEAQ (reference sequence). V lost 1 base and J lost 5; bases outside the gene matches: 6. For the CDR3, the DNA is TGTGCCAGCAGCTTAGGGAGACAGGGGGCCGGAGATACGCAGTATTTT. Its translation: CASSLGRQGAGDTQYF.

V is TRBV7-9 and J is TRBJ2-2; maybe TRBD2 (6 bases). Germline values: CDR1 SEHNR, CDR2 FQNEAQ (reference sequence). The CDR3 contains 18 residues. Deletions cut 1 base from V and 7 bases from J, with 22 bases between. The CDR3 protein is CASSLEVRRERLRGELFF. CDR3 in DNA: TGTGCCAGCAGCTTAGAGGTGAGGAGGGAACGACTCCGCGGGGAGCTGTTTTTT.

The CDR3 DNA reads TGTGCCAGCAGTGAAGGGGGGACAGGGGGGGATGAAAAACTGTTTTTT. Its protein product is CASSEGGTGGDEKLFF. The chain links TRBV2 to TRBJ1-4; 11 bases align to TRBD1. The V and J ends lost 1 base and 6 bases, in that order; junction bases with no gene match: 4. Germline CDR1 reads SNHLY; CDR2 reads FYNNEI. There are 16 residues in the CDR3.

V and J are TRBV5-6 and TRBJ1-5; a weak D match, TRBD1 (6 bases). CDR1 is SGHDT and CDR2 is YYEEEE in the germline V gene. Trimming removed 2 bases at V and 2 bases at J, with 17 bases between. The CDR3 is made up of 17 amino acids. CDR3 in amino acids: CASSLTGRGAGNQPQHF. The CDR3 nucleotides read TGTGCCAGCAGCTTAACAGGGAGAGGGGCGGGCAATCAGCCCCAGCATTTT.

The chain carries TRBV27 and TRBJ2-7; 7 bases fit TRBD2. The germline V gene encodes CDR1 MNHEY and CDR2 SMNVEV (reference sequence). Trimming took 10 bases from V and 4 from J; bases not matched to a gene: 4. CDR3 length: 11 amino acids. CDR3 residues: CATFSGYEQYF. The CDR3, as DNA: TGTGCCACCTTTAGCGGGTACGAGCAGTACTTC.

V usage is TRBV28 and J usage is TRBJ2-7, with D possibly matching TRBD1 (6 bases). Trimming took off 7 bases at V and 2 bases at J, with 30 bases between the two ends. The germline V gene has CDR1 MDHEN and CDR2 SYDVKM. The CDR3 is 19 residues long. CDR3 protein: CASKPRWESRQGKAYEQYV. In nucleotides, the CDR3 is TGTGCCAGCAAGCCACGGTGGGAATCCAGGCAGGGGAAAGCCTACGAGCAGTACGTC.

The CDR3: CASSDILRGLVGETQYF. The DNA for the CDR3 is TGTGCCAGCAGTGACATCCTCAGGGGCTTGGTTGGAGAGACCCAGTACTTC. The chain recombines TRBV6-1 with TRBJ2-5, with a weak D call TRBD1 (6 bases). This CDR3 has 17 amino acids. V was cut by 3 bases and J by 4 bases, with 21 bases left in between. From germline, CDR1 is MNHNS and CDR2 SASEGT.

This chain links TRBV27 with TRBJ2-5; 11 positions agree with TRBD2. Looked up from germline, CDR1 is MNHEY and CDR2 is SMNVEV (reference sequence). The length of the CDR3 is 16 residues. V gave up 5 bases and J gave up 4 bases; unmatched junction bases: 9. The CDR3 DNA reads as TGTGCCAGCAGTCCCCGCCGACTAGCGGGGACAGAGACCCAGTACTTC. This sequence encodes CASSPRRLAGTETQYF.

The chain links TRBV11-2 to TRBJ2-3; the D gene is possibly TRBD2 (5 bases). V was trimmed by 1 base and J by 6 bases, leaving 11 bases between them. Germline V lookup: CDR1 SGHAT, CDR2 FQNNGV. This CDR3 has 14 amino acids. This CDR3 is CASSLVAGADTQYF. Here the CDR3 DNA reads TGTGCCAGCAGCTTAGTTGCGGGTGCGGATACGCAGTATTTT.

This chain links TRBV21-1 with TRBJ1-2; the DNA was not compared with TRBD1, the D call given in the table. TRBV21-1 is an annotated pseudogene. The CDR3 has 15 amino acids. Here the CDR3 DNA reads TGTGCCAGCAGCACTCCGGGTGACAGGGGAACAGGCTACACCTTC. As protein: CASSTPGDRGTGYTF.

This chain links TRBV19 with TRBJ2-1; 8 bases agree with TRBD1. The ends lost 4 bases at V and 5 bases at J; junction bases unmatched: 10. This CDR3 spans 16 amino acids. Germline CDR1 is LNHDA and CDR2 is SQIVND (reference sequence). The CDR3 loop reads CASSNQYADRDNEQFF. The DNA for the CDR3 is TGTGCCAGTAGTAACCAGTACGCGGACAGGGACAATGAGCAGTTCTTC.

This chain connects TRBV11-2 to TRBJ1-1; tentatively, D is TRBD1 (6 bases). This CDR3 is built from 15 residues. V was shortened by 5 bases and J by 4 bases, with 17 bases between the two germline ends. The germline V gene has CDR1 SGHAT and CDR2 FQNNGV. CDR3 amino acids: CASSPQGQGPTEAFF. In nucleotides, the CDR3 is TGTGCCAGCAGCCCCCAAGGGCAGGGGCCCACTGAAGCTTTCTTT. Full variable domain (outside the CDR3, taken from reference TRBV11-2 and TRBJ1-1): EAGVAQSPRYKIIEKRQSVAFWCNPISGHATLYWYQQILGQGPKLLIQFQNNGVVDDSQLPKDRFSAERLKGVDSTLKIQPAKLEDSAVYLCASSPQGQGPTEAFFGQGTRLTVV.

The rearrangement joins TRBV5-8 to TRBJ1-4; D unclear. Germline CDR1 and CDR2: SGHTS and YDEGEE. V was cut by 0 bases and J by 12 bases, with 6 bases left in between. The CDR3 runs to 11 residues. CDR3 bases: TGTGCCAGCAGCTTGGCGGTAGAACTGTTTTTT. It codes for CASSLAVELFF. The whole variable domain, remainder taken from reference TRBV5-8 and TRBJ1-4, is EAGVTQSPTHLIKTRGQQATLRCSPISGHTSVYWYQQALGLGLQFLLWYDEGEERNRGNFPPRFSGRQFPNYSSELNVNALELEDSALYLCASSLAVELFFGSGTQLSVL.

This clone came up a few times. The chain recombines TRBV6-1 with TRBJ1-1, with D uncertain. This CDR3 is 13 amino acids long. Trimming cost V 2 bases and J 4 bases, with 8 bases left between them. The germline V gene encodes CDR1 MNHNS and CDR2 SASEGT. The chain's CDR3 is CASSEWEGTEAFF. CDR3 DNA: TGTGCCAGCAGTGAATGGGAGGGCACTGAAGCTTTCTTT.

This chain connects TRBV19 to TRBJ2-3; maybe TRBD1 (5 bases). Germline values: CDR1 LNHDA, CDR2 SQIVND (reference sequence). V was shortened by 3 bases and J by 1 base, with 11 bases between the two germline ends. This CDR3 spans 15 amino acids. The DNA for the CDR3 is TGTGCCAGTAGTATGGAAGGGGCTGGCACAGATACGCAGTATTTT. Translation gives CASSMEGAGTDTQYF.

The J gene is TRBJ2-1, the V gene TRBV30; 9 bases align to TRBD1. Germline lookup yields CDR1 GTSNPN and CDR2 SVGIG (reference sequence). V was pared by 0 bases and J by 1 base, with 1 base of the junction left unmatched. This CDR3 has 15 amino acids. CDR3 DNA sequence: TGTGCCTGGAGTGTACAGGGGGCTTCCTACAATGAGCAGTTCTTC. Translating it yields CAWSVQGASYNEQFF. Together with reference TRBV30 and TRBJ2-1, the CDR3 gives the full variable domain: SQTIHQWPATLVQPVGSPLSLECTVEGTSNPNLYWYRQAAGRGLQLLFYSVGIGQISSEVPQNLSASRPQDRQFILSSKKLLLSDSGFYLCAWSVQGASYNEQFFGPGTRLTVL.

DNA for the CDR3: TGTGCCAGCAGCCCTCGGACTAGCGGGGGAGATACGCAGTATTTT. Translating gives CASSPRTSGGDTQYF. The rearrangement uses TRBV7-9 and TRBJ2-3; 13 nucleotides agree with TRBD2. The CDR3 runs to 15 residues. The germline V gene encodes CDR1 SEHNR and CDR2 FQNEAQ (reference sequence). V dropped 5 bases and J dropped 5; count of bases not matched to a gene: 4.

The V call is TRBV27, the J call TRBJ2-5; 7 bases are a match to TRBD2. The CDR3 is 16 amino acids. The junction had 7 bases not matched to a gene; V was cut back by 2 bases and J by 1 base. Germline loops: CDR1 MNHEY, CDR2 SMNVEV (reference sequence). This chain's CDR3 is CASSLLAGELQETQYF. The CDR3 nucleotides are TGTGCCAGCAGTTTACTGGCGGGGGAGCTCCAAGAGACCCAGTACTTC.

CDR3 DNA sequence: TGTGCCAGCAGCCCAGAGGAAAATGAGCAGTTCTTC. It is translated as CASSPEENEQFF. The chain carries TRBV7-2 and TRBJ2-1, with D unresolved. CDR3 size: 12 residues. Germline CDR1 SGHTA, CDR2 FQGNSA. V lost 5 bases and J 7 bases, leaving 9 bases between the germline ends. The whole variable domain, remainder taken from reference TRBV7-2 and TRBJ2-1, is GAGVSQSPSNKVTEKGKDVELRCDPISGHTALYWYRQSLGQGLEFLIYFQGNSAPDKSGLPSDRFSAERTGGSVSTLTIQRTQQEDSAVYLCASSPEENEQFFGPGTRLTVL.

The chain employs TRBV27 and TRBJ2-1, with 8 bases aligning to TRBD2. Germline values: CDR1 MNHEY, CDR2 SMNVEV (reference sequence). Losses at the gene ends were 3 bases for V and 2 bases for J; bases not matched to a gene: 6. CDR3 size: 16 residues. Written as DNA, the CDR3 is TGTGCCAGCAGTTTTTCGGGAGGGAACCCCTACAATGAGCAGTTCTTC. It translates to CASSFSGGNPYNEQFF.

The chain carries TRBV14 and TRBJ2-7; 7 bases match TRBD2. After removal of 3 bases from V and 0 bases from J, the junction contained 2 bases not matched to a gene. Germline V gene lookup returns CDR1 SGHDN and CDR2 FVKESK. The CDR3 runs 14 residues. CDR3 bases: TGTGCCAGCAGCCAGGGGGGGAGCTCCTACGAGCAGTACTTC. It is translated as CASSQGGSSYEQYF.

The chain carries TRBV4-3 and TRBJ2-1, with TRBD2 matching over 10 bases. Trimming removed 1 base from V and 5 bases from J; junction bases left unmatched: 2. CDR3 length: 15 amino acids. Germline CDR1 LGHNA, CDR2 YSLEER. The CDR3: CASSQVAGGNNEQFF. The CDR3 DNA reads as TGCGCCAGCAGCCAAGTAGCGGGGGGCAACAATGAGCAGTTCTTC.

V usage is TRBV19 and J usage is TRBJ2-1, with TRBD2 matching over 12 bases. The CDR3 is made up of 16 amino acids. Germline V gives CDR1 LNHDA, CDR2 SQIVND (reference sequence). The V and J ends lost 6 bases and 8 bases, in that order; junction bases with no gene match: 11. CDR3 DNA sequence: TGTGCCAGTAGGCCTAGCGGGGGGGCGCCGGTGGATGAGCAGTTCTTC. Translation gives CASRPSGGAPVDEQFF.